Below are 18 T cell receptor beta chains sequenced from a single sample in a study of blood T cell repertoires in COVID-19. Here immunoSEQ multiplex PCR was the method, and the copy in TCRdb shows in-frame clones only, minus some. The table records about 500,000 clones, about 90% of them present only once. Sequencing was carried out using PBMCs or T cells enriched from blood (not recorded which). Receptors originate from a woman in her late teens or twenties who had recovered from COVID-19.

Worth noting for this clone: Different DNA sequences within this sample yield the same CDR3. The chain links TRBV19 to TRBJ1-1, with a weak D call TRBD1 (5 bases). Germline CDR1 is LNHDA and CDR2 is SQIVND (reference sequence). The length of the CDR3 is 14 residues. V lost 3 bases, J lost 1 base, and 9 bases lay in between. CDR3 protein: CASSILGPNTEAFF. The DNA for the CDR3 is TGTGCCAGTAGTATCCTGGGGCCGAACACTGAAGCTTTCTTT.

The chain uses TRBV30 and TRBJ1-1; TRBD1 matches at 7 bases. Germline V CDR1 and CDR2: GTSNPN, SVGIG (reference sequence). This CDR3 has 14 amino acids. V shed 1 base, J shed 6 bases, and the junction held 8 bases outside the gene matches. The CDR3 DNA reads TGTGCCTGGAGTGGGGGCAGGGGGTCGGCTGAAGCTTTCTTT. This gives the protein CAWSGGRGSAEAFF.

V is TRBV10-3 and J is TRBJ2-5, with 7 bases aligning to TRBD2. Trimming took 11 bases from V and 5 from J; bases not matched to a gene: 11. Germline-derived CDR1 and CDR2 are ENHRY and SYGVKD. The CDR3 is 13 residues long. CDR3 sequence reads: CAFSRTREETQYF. CDR3 nucleotides: TGTGCCTTCTCGCGGACTAGAGAGGAGACCCAGTACTTC.

The chain links TRBV5-1 to TRBJ2-2, with 11 positions matching TRBD1. Germline V gene sequence: CDR1 SGHRS, CDR2 YFSETQ. The ends lost 4 bases at V and 7 bases at J; junction bases unmatched: 18. The CDR3 spans 19 residues. This CDR3 reads CASSRKTVGPGQGVGELFF. Written as DNA, the CDR3 is TGCGCCAGCAGCCGCAAAACCGTCGGACCGGGACAGGGGGTCGGGGAGCTGTTTTTT.

J is TRBJ1-1 and V is TRBV10-3; 9 nucleotides match TRBD1. V dropped 3 bases and J dropped 1; count of bases not matched to a gene: 6. Germline CDR1 is ENHRY and CDR2 is SYGVKD. The CDR3 has 16 amino acids. The CDR3 coding sequence is TGTGCCATCAGTGACTCACCGGGACAGGGGAACACTGAAGCTTTCTTT. Translating gives CAISDSPGQGNTEAFF.

The J gene is TRBJ1-2, the V gene TRBV24-1; D ambiguous. Trimming cost V 3 bases and J 5 bases, with 12 bases left between them. The CDR3 covers 14 residues. Germline V lookup: CDR1 KGHDR, CDR2 SFDVKD. CDR3: CATSDPEQAYGYTF. The CDR3 bases are TGTGCCACCAGTGATCCCGAACAAGCGTATGGCTACACCTTC.

There are a few counts of this clone. The rearrangement links TRBV30 to TRBJ1-2, with unresolved D. The ends were cut back, 4 bases at V and 8 bases at J, with 14 bases in the middle. This CDR3 is 12 amino acids long. Germline V gives CDR1 GTSNPN, CDR2 SVGIG (reference sequence). CDR3 amino acids: CAWTQLQRGYTF. In nucleotides, the CDR3 is TGTGCCTGGACCCAGCTTCAGCGGGGCTACACCTTC. Complete variable domain (other parts from reference TRBV30 and TRBJ1-2): SQTIHQWPATLVQPVGSPLSLECTVEGTSNPNLYWYRQAAGRGLQLLFYSVGIGQISSEVPQNLSASRPQDRQFILSSKKLLLSDSGFYLCAWTQLQRGYTFGSGTRLTVV.

The chain uses TRBV28 and TRBJ1-6; D remains unclear. This CDR3 has 15 amino acids. The ends were cut back, 3 bases at V and 8 bases at J, with 14 bases in the middle. Germline-derived CDR1 and CDR2 are MDHEN and SYDVKM. The CDR3 DNA is TGTGCCAGCAGTTTGACAACTCCCCAAGATTCACCCCTCCACTTT. It yields the protein CASSLTTPQDSPLHF.

The chain joins TRBV25-1 to TRBJ2-7; 8 positions match TRBD1. The germline V gene encodes CDR1 MGHDK and CDR2 SYGVNS. There are 13 residues in the CDR3. The V and J ends lost 7 bases and 3 bases, in that order; junction bases with no gene match: 5. The CDR3 DNA follows: TGTGCCAGCACCGGGACAGGAGACTACGAGCAGTACTTC. Amino acids: CASTGTGDYEQYF.

In this sample, this clone turned up a few times. The V gene is TRBV7-8, the J gene TRBJ1-2, with a possible D match to TRBD1 (5 bases). The CDR3 sequence is 12 residues long. Trimming took 5 bases from V and 13 from J, leaving 17 bases between them. The V gene's germline CDR1 is SGHVS and CDR2 FQNEAQ. The CDR3 region is CASSPRIIGGTF. CDR3 in DNA: TGTGCCAGCAGCCCAAGGATCATCGGGGGCACCTTC.

V usage is TRBV29-1 and J usage is TRBJ2-1; the D is unclear. The CDR3 length is 12 residues. Germline-derived CDR1 and CDR2 are SQVTM and ANQGSEA. V dropped 7 bases and J dropped 4 bases, with 11 bases sitting between them. The CDR3 bases are TGCAGCGGCGGCGGAACTTACAATGAGCAGTTCTTC. Its translation is CSGGGTYNEQFF.

The chain joins TRBV19 to TRBJ1-2; D remains ambiguous. V dropped 7 bases and J dropped 0 bases, with 12 bases sitting between them. This CDR3 region has 14 residues. Looked up from germline, CDR1 is LNHDA and CDR2 is SQIVND (reference sequence). CDR3 sequence (DNA): TGTGCCAGTAAAGAGGTTACCCCTAACTATGGCTACACCTTC. Translated: CASKEVTPNYGYTF.

This clone was seen only a few times. The chain has TRBV5-1 and TRBJ1-2; 7 positions agree with TRBD1. V shed 2 bases and J 8 bases; nucleotides not matched to a gene: 3. CDR3 length: 12 residues. Germline CDR1 SGHRS, CDR2 YFSETQ. This CDR3 is CASSFQGEGYTF. CDR3 sequence (DNA): TGCGCCAGCAGCTTCCAGGGGGAGGGCTACACCTTC.

The rearrangement joins TRBV4-2 to TRBJ1-1; D perhaps matches TRBD1 (5 bases). CDR3 length: 15 amino acids. Looked up from germline, CDR1 is LGHNA and CDR2 is YNFKEQ. Trimming took 6 bases from V and 1 from J, leaving 15 bases between them. For the CDR3, the DNA is TGTGCCAGCAGACTACTCGGGGGGGGGAACACTGAAGCTTTCTTT. Translation gives CASRLLGGGNTEAFF.

Points on this clone: The identical CDR3 is also encoded by other nucleotide sequences in the sample. The chain carries TRBV6-5 and TRBJ1-1, with 8 bases fitting TRBD1. The CDR3 extends over 14 amino acids. Germline CDR1 and CDR2: MNHEY and SVGAGI. V gave up 5 bases and J gave up 0 bases; unmatched junction bases: 2. The CDR3 is CASSRTGLNTEAFF. The CDR3 coding sequence is TGTGCCAGCAGTAGGACAGGGCTGAACACTGAAGCTTTCTTT.

This chain joins TRBV30 and TRBJ2-2; 7 positions agree with TRBD2. Trimming removed 2 bases from V and 4 bases from J; junction bases left unmatched: 7. This CDR3 has 15 residues. Germline V CDR1 and CDR2: GTSNPN, SVGIG (reference sequence). Here the CDR3 reads CAWSTRPGGTGELFF. CDR3 DNA: TGTGCCTGGAGTACCCGCCCGGGGGGCACCGGGGAGCTGTTTTTT. The variable domain in full, completed from reference TRBV30 and TRBJ2-2, reads SQTIHQWPATLVQPVGSPLSLECTVEGTSNPNLYWYRQAAGRGLQLLFYSVGIGQISSEVPQNLSASRPQDRQFILSSKKLLLSDSGFYLCAWSTRPGGTGELFFGEGSRLTVL.

The J gene is TRBJ1-2, the V gene TRBV10-1, with TRBD1 as a possible D gene (5 bases). The CDR3 runs to 13 residues. V lost 3 bases, J lost 2 bases, and 7 bases lay in between. Germline V gives CDR1 WNHNN, CDR2 SYGVQD (reference sequence). CDR3: CASSENRNYGYTF. CDR3 DNA: TGCGCCAGCAGTGAAAACAGGAACTATGGCTACACCTTC.

This sequence joins TRBV19 and TRBJ2-2, with 9 bases fitting TRBD2. The CDR3 is 19 amino acids. The junction had 19 bases not matched to a gene; V was cut back by 7 bases and J by 4 bases. Per the germline V gene, CDR1 is LNHDA and CDR2 is SQIVND (reference sequence). The CDR3, as DNA: TGTGCCAGTACGATTCGGCTAGCGGGGCGACGTAGCGGCACCGGGGAGCTGTTTTTT. This codes for CASTIRLAGRRSGTGELFF. Together with reference TRBV19 and TRBJ2-2, the CDR3 gives the full variable domain: DGGITQSPKYLFRKEGQNVTLSCEQNLNHDAMYWYRQDPGQGLRLIYYSQIVNDFQKGDIAEGYSVSREKKESFPLTVTSAQKNPTAFYLCASTIRLAGRRSGTGELFFGEGSRLTVL.